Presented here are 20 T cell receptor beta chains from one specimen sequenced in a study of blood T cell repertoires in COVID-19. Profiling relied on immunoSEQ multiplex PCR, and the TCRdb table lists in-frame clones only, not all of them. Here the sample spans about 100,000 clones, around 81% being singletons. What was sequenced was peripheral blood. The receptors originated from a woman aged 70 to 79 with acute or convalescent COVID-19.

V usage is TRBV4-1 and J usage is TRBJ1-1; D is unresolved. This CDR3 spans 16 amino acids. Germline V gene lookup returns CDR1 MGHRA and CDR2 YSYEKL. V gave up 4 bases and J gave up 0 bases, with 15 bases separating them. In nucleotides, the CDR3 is TGCGCCAGCAGCCCCCGGACGGGGAACATGAACACTGAAGCTTTCTTT. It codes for CASSPRTGNMNTEAFF.

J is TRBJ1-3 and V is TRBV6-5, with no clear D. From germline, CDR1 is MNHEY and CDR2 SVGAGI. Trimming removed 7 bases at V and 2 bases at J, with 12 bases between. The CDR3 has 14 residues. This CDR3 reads CASNILGAGNTIYF. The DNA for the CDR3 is TGTGCCAGCAATATACTAGGAGCTGGAAACACCATATATTTT.

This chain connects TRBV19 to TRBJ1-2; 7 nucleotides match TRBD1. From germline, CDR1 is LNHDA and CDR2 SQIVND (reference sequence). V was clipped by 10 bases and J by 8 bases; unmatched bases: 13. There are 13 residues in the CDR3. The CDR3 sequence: CATLETGWVGYTF. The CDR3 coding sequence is TGTGCCACCCTAGAGACAGGGTGGGTCGGCTACACCTTC.

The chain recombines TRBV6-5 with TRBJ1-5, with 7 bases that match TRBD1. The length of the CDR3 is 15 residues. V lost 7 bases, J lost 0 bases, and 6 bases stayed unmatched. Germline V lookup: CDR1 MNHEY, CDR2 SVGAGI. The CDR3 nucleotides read TGTGCCAGCATTTGGACAGGAGATAGCAATCAGCCCCAGCATTTT. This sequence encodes CASIWTGDSNQPQHF.

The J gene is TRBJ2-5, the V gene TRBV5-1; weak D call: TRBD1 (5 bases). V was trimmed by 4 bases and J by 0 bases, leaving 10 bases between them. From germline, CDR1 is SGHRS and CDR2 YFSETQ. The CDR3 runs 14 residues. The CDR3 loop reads CASSTTGYQETQYF. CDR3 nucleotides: TGCGCCAGCAGCACTACAGGTTACCAAGAGACCCAGTACTTC.

The CDR3 nucleotides are TGTGCCAGCAGCTCGGACAGGGGGCATGGAAACACCATATATTTT. It translates to CASSSDRGHGNTIYF. This sequence joins TRBV7-3 and TRBJ1-3; TRBD1 agrees at 11 bases. The V and J ends lost 4 bases and 3 bases, in that order; junction bases with no gene match: 2. The germline V gene has CDR1 SGHTA and CDR2 FQGTGA. The CDR3 spans 15 residues.

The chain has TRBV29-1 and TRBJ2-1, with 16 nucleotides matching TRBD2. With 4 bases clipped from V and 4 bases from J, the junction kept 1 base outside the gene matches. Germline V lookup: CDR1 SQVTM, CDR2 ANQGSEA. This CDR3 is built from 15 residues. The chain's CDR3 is CSVVGLAGGYNEQFF. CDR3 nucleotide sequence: TGCAGCGTTGTGGGACTAGCGGGGGGGTACAATGAGCAGTTCTTC.

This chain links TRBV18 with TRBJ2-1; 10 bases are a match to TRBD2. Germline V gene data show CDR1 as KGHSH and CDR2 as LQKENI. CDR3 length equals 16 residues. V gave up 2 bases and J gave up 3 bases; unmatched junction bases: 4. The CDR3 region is CASSPGTSDSYNEQFF. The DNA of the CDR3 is TGTGCCAGCTCACCAGGGACTAGCGACAGCTACAATGAGCAGTTCTTC.

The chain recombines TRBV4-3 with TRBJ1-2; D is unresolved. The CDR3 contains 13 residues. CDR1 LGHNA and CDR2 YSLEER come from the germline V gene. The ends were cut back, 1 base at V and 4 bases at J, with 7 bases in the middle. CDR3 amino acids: CASSQANFYGYTF. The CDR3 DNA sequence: TGCGCCAGCAGCCAAGCCAATTTCTATGGCTACACCTTC.

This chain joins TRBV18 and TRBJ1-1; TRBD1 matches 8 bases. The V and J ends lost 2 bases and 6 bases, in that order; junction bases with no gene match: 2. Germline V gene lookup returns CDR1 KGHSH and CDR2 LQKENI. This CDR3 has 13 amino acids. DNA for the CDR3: TGTGCCAGCTCACCAGCAGGGGGCGCTGAAGCTTTCTTT. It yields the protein CASSPAGGAEAFF.

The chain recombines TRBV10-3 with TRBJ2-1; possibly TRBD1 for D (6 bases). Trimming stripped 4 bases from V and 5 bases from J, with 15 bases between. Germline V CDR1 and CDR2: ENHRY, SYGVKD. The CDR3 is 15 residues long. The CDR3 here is CAISVRGSPNNEQFF. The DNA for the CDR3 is TGTGCCATCAGTGTTAGGGGGTCCCCAAACAATGAGCAGTTCTTC.

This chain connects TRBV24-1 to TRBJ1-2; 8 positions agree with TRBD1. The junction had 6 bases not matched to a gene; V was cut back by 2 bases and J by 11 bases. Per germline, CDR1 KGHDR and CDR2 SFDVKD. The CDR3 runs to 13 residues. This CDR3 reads CATSDSGGLGYTF. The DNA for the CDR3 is TGTGCCACCAGTGATTCAGGGGGCTTGGGATACACCTTC.

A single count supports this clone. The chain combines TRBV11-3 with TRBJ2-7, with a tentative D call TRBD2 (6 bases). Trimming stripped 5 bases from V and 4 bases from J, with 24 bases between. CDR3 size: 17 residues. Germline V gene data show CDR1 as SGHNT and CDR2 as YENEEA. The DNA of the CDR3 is TGTGCCAGCAGCCCGCGCCGTAGCGGCTCATGTTCTTACGAGCAGTACGTC. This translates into CASSPRRSGSCSYEQYV.

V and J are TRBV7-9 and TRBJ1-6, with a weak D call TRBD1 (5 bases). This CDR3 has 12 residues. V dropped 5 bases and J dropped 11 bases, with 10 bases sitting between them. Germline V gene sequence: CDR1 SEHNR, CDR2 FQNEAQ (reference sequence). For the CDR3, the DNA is TGTGCCAGCAGCCCAGGGAATCCACCCCTCCACTTT. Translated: CASSPGNPPLHF.

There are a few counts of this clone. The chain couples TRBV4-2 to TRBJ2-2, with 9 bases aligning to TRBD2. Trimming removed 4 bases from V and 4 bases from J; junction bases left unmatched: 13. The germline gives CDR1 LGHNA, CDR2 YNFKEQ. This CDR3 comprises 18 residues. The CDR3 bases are TGTGCCAGCAGCCCAAGGGTAGCGGGGGAGCAGGGCACCGGGGAGCTGTTTTTT. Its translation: CASSPRVAGEQGTGELFF.

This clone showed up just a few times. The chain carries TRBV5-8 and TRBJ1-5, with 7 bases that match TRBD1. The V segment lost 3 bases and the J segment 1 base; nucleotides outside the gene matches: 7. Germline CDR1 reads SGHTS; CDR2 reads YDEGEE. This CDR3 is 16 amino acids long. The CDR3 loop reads CASSSGQPLSNQPQHF. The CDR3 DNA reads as TGTGCCAGCAGCTCGGGACAGCCCCTGAGCAATCAGCCCCAGCATTTT.

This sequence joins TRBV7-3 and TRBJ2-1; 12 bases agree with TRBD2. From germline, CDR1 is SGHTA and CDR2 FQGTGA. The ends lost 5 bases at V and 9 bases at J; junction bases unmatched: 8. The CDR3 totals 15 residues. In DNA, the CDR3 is TGTGCCAGCAGCCCTAGCGGGGGGGCCTATCGTGAGCAGTTCTTC. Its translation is CASSPSGGAYREQFF.

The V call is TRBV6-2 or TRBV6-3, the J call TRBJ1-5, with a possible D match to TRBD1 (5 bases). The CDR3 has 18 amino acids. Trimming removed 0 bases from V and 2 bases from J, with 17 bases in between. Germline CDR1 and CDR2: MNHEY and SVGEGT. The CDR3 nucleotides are TGTGCCAGCAGTTACTCGAGTCCGGGGGGAATGGGCAATCAGCCCCAGCATTTT. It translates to CASSYSSPGGMGNQPQHF.

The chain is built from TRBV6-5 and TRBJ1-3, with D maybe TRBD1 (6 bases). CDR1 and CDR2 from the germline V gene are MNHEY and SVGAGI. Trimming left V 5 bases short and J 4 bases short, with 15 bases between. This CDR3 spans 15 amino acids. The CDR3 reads CASSRPAGGGNTIYF. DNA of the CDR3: TGTGCCAGCAGTCGCCCCGCGGGGGGCGGAAACACCATATATTTT.

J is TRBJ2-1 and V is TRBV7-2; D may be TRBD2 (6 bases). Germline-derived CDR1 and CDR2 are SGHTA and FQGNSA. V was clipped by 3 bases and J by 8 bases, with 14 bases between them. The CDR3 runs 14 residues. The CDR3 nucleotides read TGTGCCAGCAGCTTGGGAACTAGCTCCCATGAGCAGTTCTTC. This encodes CASSLGTSSHEQFF.